A selection of T cell receptor beta chains follows, all from one sample in a study of OX40 agonist ivuxolimab in advanced cancers. The data were produced by immunoSEQ multiplex PCR, yet TCRdb's version contains in-frame clones alone and is incomplete. The table has some 62,000 clones, about 83% seen once. Sequencing was performed on CD4+ or CD8+ T cells sorted from blood, taken in a trial of the OX40 agonist ivuxolimab. Receptors were obtained from an adult with an advanced solid tumor such as melanoma, head and neck, liver or kidney cancer. The CDR3 runs from the conserved cysteine through the conserved F or W. D genes are given only for firm matches. Clone size is shown for a subset of rows, as once, few, many or a class of expanded clone.

>.|.|TRBJ2-5|TRBV7-9
CASSLGVGTQYF
TGTGCCAGCAGCTTGGGGGTAGGGACCCAGTACTTC
>.|.|TRBJ2-4|TRBV6-6
CASKPSAGTGASIQYF
TGTGCCAGCAAACCATCAGCCGGGACTGGGGCCTCCATTCAGTACTTC
>.|.|TRBJ1-1|TRBV11-2
CASSMDWNTEAFF
TGTGCCAGCAGTATGGACTGGAACACTGAAGCTTTCTTT
>TRBD1|.|TRBJ1-1|TRBV7-9
CASSLGGQRGTEAFF
TGTGCCAGCAGCTTAGGGGGACAGAGAGGAACTGAAGCTTTCTTT
>TRBD1|.|TRBJ1-6|TRBV2
CASRNQQGTLSPLHF
TGTGCCAGCAGAAACCAACAGGGGACCCTCTCACCCCTCCACTTT
>TRBD1|many|TRBJ1-4|TRBV7-6
CASSLRQGAGTNEKLFF
TGTGCCAGCAGCTTAAGACAGGGGGCAGGGACTAATGAAAAACTGTTTTTT
>TRBD2|.|TRBJ2-7|TRBV7-2
CASSLALAGGYEQYF
TGTGCCAGCAGCTTAGCCCTAGCGGGAGGGTACGAGCAGTACTTC
>.|.|TRBJ1-3|TRBV5-1
CASSFSGGSSGNTIYF
TGCGCCAGCAGCTTTTCGGGGGGATCCTCTGGAAACACCATATATTTT
>.|.|TRBJ1-1|TRBV5-8
CASKRNTEAFF
TGTGCCAGCAAGAGGAACACTGAAGCTTTCTTT
>.|.|TRBJ1-1|TRBV7-8
CASSPPRSGATEAFF
TGTGCCAGCAGCCCGCCCCGAAGCGGAGCCACTGAAGCTTTCTTT
>TRBD2|.|TRBJ2-1|TRBV6-6
CASSYSLAGVWNEQFF
TGTGCCAGCAGTTACTCCCTAGCGGGTGTATGGAATGAGCAGTTCTTC
>.|.|TRBJ2-7|TRBV11-3
CASSLGGAISSYEQYF
TGTGCCAGCAGCTTAGGAGGAGCGATTAGCTCCTACGAGCAGTACTTC
>.|.|TRBJ1-4|TRBV18
CASSPSGVLETNEKLFF
TGTGCCAGCTCACCAAGCGGCGTCTTGGAGACTAATGAAAAACTGTTTTTT
>.|.|TRBJ2-7|TRBV7-9
CASSSPRGPYEQYF
TGTGCCAGCAGCTCCCCACGGGGGCCCTACGAGCAGTACTTC
>.|.|TRBJ1-3|TRBV7-2
CASSLGAGQNSGNTIYF
TGTGCCAGCAGCTTAGGCGCGGGACAAAACTCTGGAAACACCATATATTTT
>TRBD1|.|TRBJ1-2|TRBV14
CASSRGQGTLYGYTF
TGTGCCAGCAGTCGAGGACAGGGAACCCTTTATGGCTACACCTTC
>TRBD2|.|TRBJ2-7|TRBV7-9
CASSASGSGYEQYF
TGTGCCAGCAGCGCTAGCGGGAGTGGATACGAGCAGTACTTC
>TRBD1|.|TRBJ2-7|TRBV7-2
CASSSRDRAYEQYF
TGTGCCAGCAGCTCCCGGGACAGGGCCTACGAGCAGTACTTC
>.|.|TRBJ2-1|TRBV19
CASSKAGASYNEQFF
TGTGCCAGTAGTAAGGCAGGCGCATCCTACAATGAGCAGTTCTTC
>.|.|TRBJ2-7|TRBV28
CASSLWASSYEQYF
TGTGCCAGCAGTTTATGGGCGAGCTCCTACGAGCAGTACTTC
>.|.|TRBJ1-2|TRBV28
CASGRGTNYGYTF
TGTGCCAGCGGCAGGGGTACTAACTATGGCTACACCTTC
>TRBD1|.|TRBJ2-6|TRBV29-1
CSVTGEAGANVLTF
TGCAGCGTGACAGGGGAAGCTGGGGCCAACGTCCTGACTTTC
>.|medium-sized|TRBJ2-7|TRBV7-2
CASSVTPGTYEQYF
TGTGCCAGCAGTGTAACGCCAGGGACTTACGAGCAGTACTTC
>TRBD1|once|TRBJ1-2|TRBV6-1
CASSDAPTGQGPGYGYTF
TGTGCCAGCAGTGACGCCCCGACGGGACAGGGTCCAGGATATGGCTACACCTTC
>.|.|TRBJ1-6|TRBV2
CASRSESSYNSPLHF
TGTGCCAGCAGATCTGAGAGCTCCTATAATTCACCCCTCCACTTT
>.|.|TRBJ2-3|TRBV18
CASSRTFASTDTQYF
TGTGCCAGCTCACGGACATTTGCTAGCACAGATACGCAGTATTTT
>TRBD1|.|TRBJ1-5|TRBV7-8
CASRYRGDQPQHF
TGTGCCAGCAGGTACAGGGGTGATCAGCCCCAGCATTTT
>TRBD1|few|TRBJ1-2|TRBV10-3
CAISSTIGQELYGYTF
TGTGCCATCAGTTCTACTATCGGACAGGAGCTCTATGGCTACACCTTC
>.|.|TRBJ2-3|TRBV28
CASSFVRQSTDTQYF
TGTGCCAGCAGTTTTGTTCGACAGAGCACAGATACGCAGTATTTT
>TRBD2|.|TRBJ2-5|TRBV2
CASSEAQGELADKYF
TGTGCCAGCAGTGAAGCACAAGGAGAACTAGCGGACAAGTACTTC
>TRBD1|.|TRBJ1-2|TRBV2
CASSEVGQGDYGYTF
TGTGCCAGCAGTGAAGTCGGACAGGGAGACTATGGCTACACCTTC
>.|.|TRBJ1-5|TRBV6-1
CASSEARGFGNQPQHF
TGTGCCAGCAGTGAAGCGCGGGGCTTCGGGAATCAGCCCCAGCATTTT
>TRBD1|.|TRBJ1-1|TRBV29-1
CSVTGSPGGTEAFF
TGCAGCGTGACAGGGTCCCCCGGTGGGACTGAAGCTTTCTTT
>.|few|TRBJ2-4|TRBV27
CASTSRQALAKNIQYF
TGTGCCAGCACCTCACGACAGGCCCTAGCCAAAAACATTCAGTACTTC
>TRBD1|.|TRBJ2-5|TRBV4-2
CASSQGQGEETQYF
TGTGCCAGCAGCCAAGGACAGGGAGAAGAGACCCAGTACTTC
>TRBD1|.|TRBJ1-2|TRBV4-3
CASSRRTGGYYGYTF
TGCGCCAGCAGCCGCAGGACAGGGGGATACTATGGCTACACCTTC